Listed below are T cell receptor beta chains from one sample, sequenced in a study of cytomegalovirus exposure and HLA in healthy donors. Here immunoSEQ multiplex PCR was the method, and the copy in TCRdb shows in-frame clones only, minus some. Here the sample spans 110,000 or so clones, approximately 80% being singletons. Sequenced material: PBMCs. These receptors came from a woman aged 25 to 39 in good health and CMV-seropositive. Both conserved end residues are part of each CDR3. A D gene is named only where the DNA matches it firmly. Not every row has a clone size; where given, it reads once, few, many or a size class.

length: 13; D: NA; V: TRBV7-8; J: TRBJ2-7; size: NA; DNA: TGTGCCAGCAGCTTTGGGGGGAAGGACGAGCAGTACTTC; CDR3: CASSFGGKDEQYF
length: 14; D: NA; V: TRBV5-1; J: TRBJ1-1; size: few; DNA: TGCGCCAGCAGCTTGACGGTCCAGAACACTGAAGCTTTCTTT; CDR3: CASSLTVQNTEAFF
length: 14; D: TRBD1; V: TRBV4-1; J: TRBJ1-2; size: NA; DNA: TGCGCCAGCAGCCCAGGACAGGGTAACTATGGCTACACCTTC; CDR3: CASSPGQGNYGYTF
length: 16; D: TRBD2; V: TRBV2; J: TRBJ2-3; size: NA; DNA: TGTGCCAGCAGCCACATTAGCGGGAGTTTGACAGATACGCAGTATTTT; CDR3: CASSHISGSLTDTQYF
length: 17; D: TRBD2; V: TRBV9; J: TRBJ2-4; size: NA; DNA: TGTGCCAGCAGCGAGGGACTAGCGGGAAGAGCCAAAAACATTCAGTACTTC; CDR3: CASSEGLAGRAKNIQYF
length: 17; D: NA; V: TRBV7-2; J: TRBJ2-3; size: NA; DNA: TGTGCCAGCAGCCTTCCCTCCCGGGGGACTAGCACAGATACGCAGTATTTT; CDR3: CASSLPSRGTSTDTQYF
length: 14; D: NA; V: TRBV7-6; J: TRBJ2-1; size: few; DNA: TGTGCCAGCAGCTCCCCTCCCGGGAACAATGAGCAGTTCTTC; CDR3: CASSSPPGNNEQFF
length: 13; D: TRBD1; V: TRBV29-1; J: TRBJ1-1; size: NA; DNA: TGCAGCGCGACAGGGGAAACGGCACCTGAAGCTTTCTTT; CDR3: CSATGETAPEAFF
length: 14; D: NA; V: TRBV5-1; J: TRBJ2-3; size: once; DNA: TGCGCCAGCAGCTTGGAGCGCAGCACAGATACGCAGTATTTT; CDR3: CASSLERSTDTQYF
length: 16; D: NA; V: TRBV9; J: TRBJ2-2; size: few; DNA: TGTGCCAGCAGCTTCCGGGCGGGGGCGGGGACCGGGGAGCTGTTTTTT; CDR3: CASSFRAGAGTGELFF
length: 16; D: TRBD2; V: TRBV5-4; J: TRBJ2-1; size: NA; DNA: TGTGCCAGCAGCCCGGGGGGAGCGGGAGGCTACAATGAGCAGTTCTTC; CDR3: CASSPGGAGGYNEQFF
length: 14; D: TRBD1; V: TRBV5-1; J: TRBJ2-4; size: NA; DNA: TGCGCCAGCCGAGACCCCGGGACAGGGGGACTTTCGTACTTC; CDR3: CASRDPGTGGLSYF
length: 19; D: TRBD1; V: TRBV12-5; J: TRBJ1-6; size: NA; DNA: TGTGCTAGTGGTTCCGACCGGGACAGTGGCAAGTCCTATAATTCACCCCTCCACTTT; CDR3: CASGSDRDSGKSYNSPLHF
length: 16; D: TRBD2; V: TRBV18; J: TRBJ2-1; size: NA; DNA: TGTGCCAGCTCAAGGACTAGCGGGACTTCCTACAATGAGCAGTTCTTC; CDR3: CASSRTSGTSYNEQFF
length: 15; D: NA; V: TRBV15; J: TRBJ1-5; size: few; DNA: TGTGCCACCAGCAGAGATCTAGGGGGGGTTCAGCCCCAGCATTTT; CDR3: CATSRDLGGVQPQHF
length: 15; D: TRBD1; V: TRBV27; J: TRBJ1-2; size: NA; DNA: TGTGCCAGCAGTCCGGACAGGAATGCTAACTATGGCTACACCTTC; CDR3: CASSPDRNANYGYTF
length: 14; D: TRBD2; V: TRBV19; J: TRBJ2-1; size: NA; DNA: TGTGCCAGTAGTAATGGACTAGCGGCGAATGAGCAGTTCTTC; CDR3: CASSNGLAANEQFF
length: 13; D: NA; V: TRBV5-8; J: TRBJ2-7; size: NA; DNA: TGTGCCAGCAGCTTTCAGGGATCCTACGAGCAGTACTTC; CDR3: CASSFQGSYEQYF
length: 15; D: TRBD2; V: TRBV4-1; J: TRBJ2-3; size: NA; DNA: TGCGCCAGCACCACCCGGGACTATACCACAGATACGCAGTATTTT; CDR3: CASTTRDYTTDTQYF
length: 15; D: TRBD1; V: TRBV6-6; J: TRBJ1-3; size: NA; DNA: TGTGCCAGCAGTTACGACAGGGGTTCTGGAAACACCATATATTTT; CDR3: CASSYDRGSGNTIYF
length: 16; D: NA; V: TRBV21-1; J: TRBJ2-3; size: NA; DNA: TGTGCCAGCAGCGAGACTAGCGGGAAGGGCACAGATACGCAGTATTTT; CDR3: CASSETSGKGTDTQYF
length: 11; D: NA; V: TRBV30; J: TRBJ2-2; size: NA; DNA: TGTGCCTGGAGTTTTCCGGGGGAGCTGTTTTTT; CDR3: CAWSFPGELFF
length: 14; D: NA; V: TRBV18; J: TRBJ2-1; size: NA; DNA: TGTGCCAGCTCATCTCTGACAAACTACAATGAGCAGTTCTTC; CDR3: CASSSLTNYNEQFF
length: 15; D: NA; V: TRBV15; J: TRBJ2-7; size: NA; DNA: TGTGCCACCAGCAGAGATCTGGGGGCAACCTACGAGCAGTACTTC; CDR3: CATSRDLGATYEQYF
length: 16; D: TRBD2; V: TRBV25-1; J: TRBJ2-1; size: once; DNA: TGTGCCAGCAGTAAAACAGGACTAGCAACCCGAGATGAGCAGTTCTTC; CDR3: CASSKTGLATRDEQFF
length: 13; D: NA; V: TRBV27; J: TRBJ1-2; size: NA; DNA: TGTGCCAGCGGAAAGACTATCTTCTATGGCTACACCTTC; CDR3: CASGKTIFYGYTF
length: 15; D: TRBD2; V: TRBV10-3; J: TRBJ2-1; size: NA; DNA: TGTGCCATCACCGAGGGACTAGCGGGCAACAATGAGCAGTTCTTC; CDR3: CAITEGLAGNNEQFF
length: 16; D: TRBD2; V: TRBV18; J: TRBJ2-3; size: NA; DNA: TGTGCCAGCTCACCATGGACTAGCGGGGTTACAGATACGCAGTATTTT; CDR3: CASSPWTSGVTDTQYF
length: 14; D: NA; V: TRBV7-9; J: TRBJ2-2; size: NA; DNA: TGTGCCAGCAGCTTCAGGGTTTCCACCGGGGAGCTGTTTTTT; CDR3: CASSFRVSTGELFF
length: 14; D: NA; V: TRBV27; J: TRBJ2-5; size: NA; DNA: TGTGCCAGCAGTGCACCGGGACTCCAAGAGACCCAGTACTTC; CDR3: CASSAPGLQETQYF
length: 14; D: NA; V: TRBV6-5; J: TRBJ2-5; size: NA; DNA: TGTGCCAGCAGTTACGGTCTAGCCCAAGAGACCCAGTACTTC; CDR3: CASSYGLAQETQYF
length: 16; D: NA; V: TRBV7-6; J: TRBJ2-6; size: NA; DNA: TGTGCCAGCAGCTCTCCAGGGTTCTCTGGGGCCAACGTCCTGACTTTC; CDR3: CASSSPGFSGANVLTF
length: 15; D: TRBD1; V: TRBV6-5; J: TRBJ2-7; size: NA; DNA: TGTGCCAGCAGTCAACCGGGACAGGGCTCCTACGAGCAGTACTTC; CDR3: CASSQPGQGSYEQYF
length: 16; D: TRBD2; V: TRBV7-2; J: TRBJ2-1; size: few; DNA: TGTGCCAGCAGCTTAGCGGCTAGCGGGTCCTACAATGAGCAGTTCTTC; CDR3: CASSLAASGSYNEQFF
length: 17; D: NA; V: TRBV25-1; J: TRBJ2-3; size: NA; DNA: TGTGCCAGCAGTGACCCGGCCCGAGGGGGGGCGACAGATACGCAGTATTTT; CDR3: CASSDPARGGATDTQYF
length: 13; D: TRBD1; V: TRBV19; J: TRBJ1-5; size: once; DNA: TGTGCCAGTAATCAGGGGGCCAATCAGCCCCAGCATTTT; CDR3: CASNQGANQPQHF
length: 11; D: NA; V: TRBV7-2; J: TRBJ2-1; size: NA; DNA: TGTGCCAGCAGCTTTTCAGGTGAGCAGTTCTTC; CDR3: CASSFSGEQFF
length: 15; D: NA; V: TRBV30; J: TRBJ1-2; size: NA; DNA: TGTGCCTGGAGTGTAGGGGGGGCCTGGTCTAAACGCTACACCTTC; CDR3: CAWSVGGAWSKRYTF